This TCR beta chain was identified in a study of cytotoxic CD8 clonotypes in ibrutinib-treated CLL (dated by TCRdb to the early 2020s). In terms of the full investigation: The cohort included around 15 treatment-naive and eleven to twelve relapsed/refractory patients; about 18 were IGHV unmutated. Responses were partial in some 24 patients and complete in 2; after median approximately 5.5 years follow-up, about 14 stayed in remission and some twelve progressed. Cryopreserved peripheral blood mononuclear cells were obtained before treatment, at response, and at either sustained remission or disease progression. The response samples were drawn at a median of roughly twelve months into treatment, with a range of roughly 6 to 40 months. On average, each sample had roughly 250,000 productive templates and around 100,000 productive rearrangements. Every sample from remission and from progressive disease was obtained while the patients were still on ibrutinib. Of the roughly 86 people in the trial, about two dozen had longitudinal samples available.

Notes on this clone: Its cognate antigen has yet to be identified. It has no much larger one-base neighbor in the sample; base qualities were not kept.

Each clonotype received, on average, roughly 9.6x coverage in deep resolution sequencing performed on a MiSeq, where the target depth lay between 1 in 1 million and 1 in 200,000 T cells. The immunoSEQ hsTCRB Kit was used to generate the TCR beta libraries. The authors' analysis ran thus. Data were analyzed with ImmunoSEQ Data Assistant and ImmunoSEQ Analyzer, with V, D and J genes assigned per IMGT definitions. Clonality was computed as one minus normalized Shannon entropy of productive rearrangement frequencies, ranging from 0 to 1. Only overrepresented clonotypes making up at least 0.05% of each patient's repertoire were included in the public clonotype analysis. Some twelve repertoires from age-matched healthy donors, obtained from immuneACCESS, served as clonality controls. Entries here come from immuneACCESS through TCRdb and include only in-frame sequences with V and J called. Some clones fail to appear in such tables; in the studies checked, an unresolved V gene covers under half of the shortfall, and the cause of the remainder is unknown. V and J calls and clone size are those listed in that table; D and trimming were worked out from the DNA. This sample holds 90,000 to 150,000 clones; 58% were observed only once. The biggest ten clones account for around 37% of the sample.

The sample's time point label, in plain terms: approximately 2 years on ibrutinib. For TCR beta library preparation, 1.5 to 2 micrograms of genomic DNA were isolated from cryopreserved PBMCs. Longitudinal blood samples from CLL patients on ibrutinib monotherapy were analyzed using high-throughput TCR beta sequencing. Patients were enrolled in a phase 2 open-label single-center ibrutinib monotherapy trial. General conclusions and limits of the study: At baseline, clonality was higher than in age-matched healthy donors and showed a strong correlation with circulating CD8+ T-cell counts. Public clonotypes were rare and either contracted or stayed stable during treatment, and the rise in clonality at ibrutinib response reflected the expansion of private clonotypes. Clonality rose at ibrutinib response, remained stable during sustained remission, and dropped back toward baseline at progression. Sustained-remission and progressing patients did not have matched sampling times, and lymph node repertoires were not examined.

CDR1 and CDR2 (MNHEY, SVGAGI) derive from the germline V gene. Relative to germline, V is 2 bases shorter and J is 5 bases shorter, with 9 bases between their ends. The CDR3 holds 13 amino acids from the cysteine to the phenylalanine. The DNA shown is the 39-base CDR3, in frame from base 1. The chain employs TRBV6-5 and TRBJ1-1, and the D gene may be TRBD1, 5 bases matching. This TCR was sampled from a human donor with chronic lymphocytic leukemia. This specimen consisted of PBMCs, obtained after 24 months of ibrutinib treatment. The CDR3 has the sequence CASSYTGGTEAFF. The DNA sequence is as follows: TGTGCCAGCAGTTACACCGGGGGAACTGAAGCTTTCTTT.